These T cell receptor beta chains were read from a single sample in a study of blood T cell repertoires in COVID-19. TCRdb's copy holds only in-frame clones and misses some; the assay was immunoSEQ multiplex PCR. This repertoire shows 15,000 to 20,000 clones, almost 90% found once; its top ten account for 11%. Sequencing used peripheral blood. The receptors originated from a human donor in a cohort sampled during active COVID-19. The CDR3 runs from the conserved cysteine through the conserved F or W. A D gene is named only where the DNA matches it firmly. Clone size, where shown, is once, few, many, or a class for clones that have expanded.

cdr3_aa | cdr3_nt | v_call | d_call | j_call | clone_size
CASSLGERGLTHEQYF | TGTGCCAGCAGCTTAGGGGAGCGGGGGCTTACCCACGAGCAGTACTTC | TRBV7-8 | TRBD2 | TRBJ2-7 | -
CSASRGGQETQYF | TGCAGTGCTAGTCGCGGGGGGCAGGAGACCCAGTACTTC | TRBV20-1 | TRBD2 | TRBJ2-5 | -
CASSQGGFTDTQYF | TGTGCCAGCAGCCAAGGAGGTTTCACAGATACGCAGTATTTT | TRBV3-1/TRBV3-2 | - | TRBJ2-3 | -
CASSRESNQPQHF | TGTGCCAGCAGCCGTGAGAGCAATCAGCCCCAGCATTTT | TRBV7-9 | - | TRBJ1-5 | -
CASTRDRVDEKLFF | TGTGCCAGCACTCGGGACAGGGTCGATGAAAAACTGTTTTTT | TRBV27 | TRBD1 | TRBJ1-4 | -
CASRLLAGGMLEQYF | TGTGCCAGCAGGCTGCTAGCGGGGGGGATGCTCGAGCAGTACTTC | TRBV6-5 | TRBD2 | TRBJ2-7 | once
CASSVGQGYSEKLFF | TGCGCCAGCAGCGTGGGACAGGGGTATAGTGAAAAACTGTTTTTT | TRBV5-1 | TRBD1 | TRBJ1-4 | few
CASSPPSAGGGNEQFF | TGTGCCAGCTCACCACCCTCTGCGGGGGGCGGCAATGAGCAGTTCTTC | TRBV18 | TRBD2 | TRBJ2-1 | few
CASSQTSGGFFGQETQYF | TGTGCCAGCAGCCAAACTAGCGGGGGGTTTTTCGGCCAAGAGACCCAGTACTTC | TRBV5-5 | TRBD2 | TRBJ2-5 | -
CASRQTDNYGYTF | TGTGCCAGCAGACAAACAGATAACTATGGCTACACCTTC | TRBV5-8 | - | TRBJ1-2 | -
CASSPQRTTLDTQYF | TGTGCCAGCAGCCCCCAGCGGACTACGTTGGATACGCAGTATTTT | TRBV11-2 | - | TRBJ2-3 | -
CASSRVAGASDEQFF | TGTGCCAGCAGCCGTGTGGCGGGGGCGTCGGATGAGCAGTTCTTC | TRBV7-9 | - | TRBJ2-1 | -